This T cell receptor (beta chain) was observed in a study of CD8+CD57+ T cells in acquired aplastic anemia. Genomic DNA provided the template from which TCR beta VDJ and CDR3 profiles were obtained. TCRdb re-derived calls from the reads in MiXCR, one entry per CDR3 protein. The table has 310,000 or so distinct CDR3 sequences, about three fifths seen once. Individuals selected for sequencing had exhibited CD8+CD57+ cell expansion on flow cytometry. The germline gives CDR1 MGHDK, CDR2 SYGVNS. V shed 10 bases and J 3 bases; nucleotides not matched to a gene: 11. The CDR3 loop spans 15 amino acids. The sequencing input was sorted CD4+, CD8+, or CD8+CD57+ T cells (not recorded which) from PBMCs. The V gene is TRBV25-1, the J gene TRBJ2-3; TRBD2 matches 9 bases. The TCR was taken from a human donor with aplastic anemia. DNA for the CDR3: TGTGCCATTCTCAGGGCTAGCGGGATGACAGATACGCAGTATTTT. Residues: CAILRASGMTDTQYF.